This T cell receptor (beta chain) comes out of a study of cytomegalovirus exposure and HLA in healthy donors (TCRdb year 2017). In terms of the full investigation: According to an earlier analysis of a few hundred of the donors, some 170 million T cells yielded 100 million or so unique TCR beta sequences and 250 to 350 Gb of sequence data. An early release covering roughly 580 HLA-typed donors comprised 300 to 350 gigabases of sequencing data and roughly 86 million unique TCR sequences. The genetic ancestry cluster associated with self-reported Caucasian donors included 70% to 85% of the 398 genotyped donors. The study was designed to test whether signatures of past pathogen exposure could be identified by cataloging public T cell receptors. The study profiled the T cell repertoires of approximately 700 subjects by immunosequencing and related them to cytomegalovirus serostatus. In addition to the first cohort of 666 subjects, a separate validation cohort of under 150 different subjects was used. High-throughput TCR immunosequencing, statistical association of individual TCRs with disease status, and machine learning were combined to predict cytomegalovirus infection status. To study patterns of TCR occurrence, a later analysis re-analyzed previously published TCR beta repertoires from 600 to 750 donors and added high-resolution HLA genotyping. Rather than drawing on any new phenotypic data, the later analysis identified candidate immune exposures from TCR beta sequences and the way those sequences occurred across donors. In an earlier analysis of a few hundred of the donors, high-throughput TCR beta sequencing was used to judge whether each TCR beta V gene segment behaved as functional or pseudogenic. Donor age, sex, ethnicity and CMV serostatus were compiled together with the repertoire data. A later genetic analysis used genome-wide SNP genotypes for about three fifths of the 666 donors, treating that subset as a discovery cohort. All discovery cohort repertoires had been generated using a single sequencing platform. Both class I and class II loci were covered by HLA typing, at four-digit resolution. Typing coverage differed by locus: A, B, C, DRB1 and DQB1 were typed in about 629-640 donors, DQA1 in about 560, DPA1 in 600 to 610, and DPB1 in approximately 450. Five DR-DQ haplotypes were treated as single units for association and clustering because of strong linkage in the cohort. Among almost 400 genotyped donors of the cohort, an average of around 240,000 unique TCR beta nucleotide sequences were sequenced per donor, about a sixth of them non-productive.

General findings and caveats noted by the study authors: Most TCR sequences were observed very rarely across donors, whereas some public TCRs were present in many individuals. In both the original and validation cohorts, the classifier was reported to diagnose cytomegalovirus status with high specificity and sensitivity. Only TCR beta chains were sequenced in this cohort, and the absence of alpha or paired-chain data limited detectable features. A group of highly shared sequence variants was considered likely to be a technical artifact of the sequencing pipeline. Some IMGT-functional V segments, including TRBV6-2 and TRBV6-3, could not be told apart with the 87-base-pair reads, so those segments were excluded. The authors suggested that the approach could potentially be extended to other disease states and immunological phenotypes. In the study, approximately 150 TCR beta chains were listed as associated with cytomegalovirus. A further reported finding was that TCR beta sequences accurately predicted the HLA-A and HLA-B alleles for most subjects in the first cohort. Specific HLA alleles were associated with more than 15,000 TCR beta sequences at a false discovery rate of 0.05 in a later analysis. Because counts were too low, roughly 17 rarely observed V segments, including chromosome 9 orphons, were left out of the earlier analysis of 587 of the donors. An association between a missense DCLRE1C variant and V-gene and J-gene trimming of TCR beta chains was found in a later genetic analysis and replicated in an independent cohort. In a later analysis, TCR association rates were found to vary across HLA loci, with the most associated TCRs seen for DRB1 alleles and the fewest for HLA-C alleles. A few of the identified cytomegalovirus-associated TCR beta chains were confirmed in vitro to be specific for cytomegalovirus antigens. According to a later genetic analysis, donors in an Asian-associated ancestry cluster had fewer N-insertions in productive TCRs than the approximately 650-donor mean. For the cohort, immune exposure information was limited to CMV serostatus. Compared with equally common non-associated chains, HLA-associated TCR beta chains in a later analysis were more clonally expanded and had lower generation probabilities. Because HLA typing was unavailable for some donors at each locus, only the typed subset was used in association tests. Several of the top co-occurrence clusters appeared to be linked to parvovirus B19, influenza, CMV and Epstein-Barr virus, according to a later analysis. In an earlier analysis of about 550 of the donors, most TCR beta V segments were observed in productive rearrangements about 87% or about 30% of the time, broadly matching IMGT annotations. Linkage disequilibrium might explain the correlated functional status among segregating V segments, but an unknown experimental factor could not be excluded. Sequencing depth was assumed to be roughly uniform across donors in the presence/absence analyses, though that assumption may not hold. Most CMV-associated TCR beta chains appeared to be HLA-restricted in a later analysis, and the HLA associations seemed to be driven largely by CMV exposure. Assigning TCR associations to individual alleles was difficult when HLA alleles, especially DR and DQ, strongly co-occurred.

The cohort consisted of 666 healthy bone marrow donors. All cohort members were sampled while nominally healthy, although unrecorded immune exposures were likely present. The donor tested CMV seropositive and was one of the 289 seropositive cohort members. A peripheral blood sample was collected from each donor, and TCR beta sequencing was performed on peripheral blood mononuclear cells. The Qiagen DNeasy Blood Extraction Kit was used to extract genomic DNA from the blood cell samples. The CDR3 runs 17 residues from the cysteine to the phenylalanine. This entry keeps only the CDR3 DNA: 51 bases, framed from base 1. Reading the germline V gene (reference sequence) gives CDR1 SGHNT and CDR2 YYREEE. The junction shows trimming of 5 bases on V and 6 bases on J, and the gene matches do not reach 14 bases of it. Receptors were amplified or captured by the immunoSEQ multiplex PCR assay. For the multiplex PCR, a mixture combining 60 forward primers for TCR Vbeta segments and 13 reverse primers for TCR Jbeta segments was used. The CDR3 region of rearranged TCR beta genes was amplified from genomic DNA by a multiplex PCR assay. Amplified TCR beta libraries were sequenced as 87-base-pair reads on the Illumina HiSeq System. Under the source paper's analysis protocol: Across the 500 to 750 repertoires, a later analysis counted roughly 84 million unique TCR beta chains, around 10 million of which were shared by at least two donors. To remove PCR and sequencing errors, raw reads were error-corrected and collapsed into unique sequences using a nearest-neighbor algorithm that merged closely related sequences. Alignment of CDR3 sequences to IMGT reference sequences was used to assign V, D and J gene segments. For a sequence to be retained, a match of at least six nucleotides to both a V gene segment and a J gene segment was required. Rearrangements were classified as productive when the CDR3 lacked stop codons and remained in frame with V and J, and all other rearrangements were classified as non-productive. Following IMGT convention, CDR3 was defined as the stretch from the second conserved V-encoded cysteine to the conserved J-encoded phenylalanine. The earlier analysis of roughly 590 of the donors excluded sequences that lacked an unambiguous match to a single V gene segment. An earlier analysis of some 610 of the donors called V segments functional above 56.7% productive rearrangements and segregating when the between-donor standard deviation exceeded 5%. To diagnose cytomegalovirus status from the catalog of TCR beta chain sequences, a statistical classification framework was built. V and J gene assignment, in a later analysis, came from comparing TCR nucleotide sequences with IMGT/GENE-DB human TR gene sequences. The TCRdist pipeline was used in a later analysis to assign CDR3 sequences and most-parsimonious VDJ recombination scenarios. In a later analysis, every TCR beta chain was defined by the combination of its CDR3 amino acid sequence and its V-gene family, and reads without a unique V-gene family were dropped. A later analysis removed roughly 590 highly shared, low-generation-probability nucleotide sequences to deal with suspected cross-contamination and a sequencing artifact. In a later analysis, a clonal expansion index was calculated for each public chain from normalized within-repertoire ranks of inferred template counts. In a later analysis, generation probabilities were computed using a VDJ recombination model fitted to out-of-frame rearrangements, and the results were checked against IGoR. In a later analysis, hypergeometric tests were used to score TCR-TCR, TCR-HLA and TCR-CMV co-occurrence, with a repertoire-size bias correction applied to TCR pairs. A later analysis estimated false discovery rates by permuting HLA or CMV assignments 20 times. In a later analysis, co-occurring TCRs were grouped with DBSCAN, and TCRdist sequence similarity was added when clustering was performed within HLA-allele-positive subsets. Repertoires with fewer than 30,000 or more than 120,000 public chains, plus five repertoires with anomalous nucleotide sharing, were excluded from co-occurrence clustering. The table was pulled from immuneACCESS by TCRdb, which kept in-frame rearrangements only. Such tables lose some clones; where checked, under half of the loss comes from unresolved V genes, and the rest has no known cause. The DNA was the basis for D and trimming; V, J and clone size are from that table. The sample's records list around 75,000 clones. 12% to 15% of the sample goes to the ten largest clones.

With respect to this clone: Its antigen is unknown.

The sequence joins TRBV5-4 to TRBJ2-1, with 10 central nucleotides matching TRBD2. Source material: PBMCs. This receptor was obtained from a man between 50 and 59 years old in good health and CMV-seropositive. The CDR3 protein sequence reads: CASSPYSGGHLGNEQFF. The sequenced DNA: TGTGCCAGCAGTCCCTATAGCGGGGGGCACCTCGGCAATGAGCAGTTCTTC. Reference TRBV5-4 and TRBJ2-1 proteins supply the regions before and after the CDR3; the full variable domain is: ETGVTQSPTHLIKTRGQQVTLRCSSQSGHNTVSWYQQALGQGPQFIFQYYREEENGRGNFPPRFSGLQFPNYSSELNVNALELDDSALYLCASSPYSGGHLGNEQFFGPGTRLTVL.